This T cell receptor (beta chain) was sequenced for a study of Ad26.COV2.S vaccination and SARS-CoV-2 variants. TCRdb keeps only in-frame clones here, not all; method: immunoSEQ multiplex PCR. The sample includes 400,000 or so clones, approximately 91% of them seen just once. The CDR3 has 15 residues. With V trimmed by 2 bases and J by 1 base, 4 bases remained unmatched. CDR1 and CDR2 (germline): KGHSH, LQKENI. Treatment reported: roughly 19 received Ad26.COV2.S at low or high dose, single or two shots; about 5 received placebo; per-sample allocation not given. Samples analyzed were those drawn on day 63 after the first vaccine or placebo injection.

The clonotype comes from a person between 18 and 59 years old who received the Ad26.COV2.S COVID-19 vaccine or a placebo. The material sequenced was peripheral blood, taken in a trial of Ad26.COV2.S vaccine versus placebo. The rearrangement uses TRBV18 and TRBJ1-1; 7 bases map to TRBD1. The CDR3 DNA sequence: TGTGCCAGCTCACCAAGCGGGACAGAGAACACTGAAGCTTTCTTT. Its protein is CASSPSGTENTEAFF.